Given below is one T cell receptor beta chain in context. Its antigen is unidentified. The V gene's germline CDR1 is SGHNT and CDR2 YENEEA. The CDR3 sequence is 16 residues long. Losses at the gene ends were 2 bases for V and 6 bases for J; bases not matched to a gene: 6. This entry is derived from a study of identical twins. General observations from the study: Cord blood beta clonotypes that were abundant carried fewer insertions, and memory repertoires showed no such trend. Out-of-frame alpha sequences shared between twins exhibited an excess of low generation probability. Models predicted too little out-of-frame TCR alpha sharing in monozygotic twins.

One entry per CDR3 protein results from TCRdb running MiXCR on the 5' RACE reads. The repertoire holds around 250,000 distinct CDR3 sequences, with about 6.7% as singletons. In addition, the sample was reused for a study of T cells expressing NK-cell markers.

The chain has TRBV11-3 and TRBJ2-3; 12 nucleotides agree with TRBD2. The sequenced sample was CD8+ T cells sorted from blood. This receptor was obtained from a woman between 18 and 29 years old in good health. This chain's CDR3 is CASSLRLAGGSDTQYF. The CDR3 DNA reads as TGTGCCAGCAGCTTAAGGCTAGCGGGGGGGAGTGATACGCAGTATTTT.